The clone carrying this TCR beta chain showed up many times. Its antigen is unidentified. The data originate from a study of CD8 T cells in ankylosing spondylitis. Quantitative 5'-RACE with molecular barcodes was used to make the TCR beta libraries. TCRdb itself ran the 5' RACE reads through MiXCR, one entry per CDR3 protein. Altogether roughly 180,000 distinct CDR3 sequences are present, 10% to 15% being singletons, with the ten largest covering roughly 9.6%. Whole-study results and caveats: From matched ankylosing spondylitis synovial fluid, disease-linked clones were reportedly recovered at significantly enriched levels. Eight highly homologous variants formed a TCR beta motif that appeared characteristic of ankylosing spondylitis blood.

With V trimmed by 4 bases and J by 6 bases, 12 bases remained unmatched. The germline V gene has CDR1 MNHEY and CDR2 SMNVEV (reference sequence). The CDR3 runs to 16 residues. This clonotype was obtained from a female donor with ankylosing spondylitis or in good health (not recorded which). Sequenced input: blood, either unsorted or a sorted T cell fraction (not recorded which). The chain employs TRBV27 and TRBJ1-5, with 7 bases lining up with TRBD1. CDR3: CASSSPGQPGGQPQHF. The DNA for the CDR3 is TGTGCCAGCAGTTCCCCGGGACAGCCTGGGGGTCAGCCCCAGCATTTT.